This is a list of T cell receptor beta chains from one sample in a study of T cell repertoires in cytomegalovirus infection. The antigens these receptors bind are not known. One entry per CDR3 protein, called by TCRdb with MiXCR from the reads. Here the sample spans some 900,000 distinct CDR3 sequences, about 31% being singletons. The sequences come from cultured CD8+ T cells from PBMCs, collected from culture after CMV antigen stimulation. These receptors were collected from a human donor in good health (CMV status not recorded). Some clones in this sample may be carry-over from other donors' samples. Both conserved end residues are part of each CDR3. Each record gives: J gene, V gene, clone size, D gene, CDR3 DNA, CDR3 protein. A D gene is named only where the DNA matches it firmly. Size values are once, few and many counts, or a class for expanded clones, and some rows have none.

J: TRBJ1-1
V: TRBV28
size: -
D: TRBD1
DNA: TGTGCCAGCAGCCCCGACCCGTTTGATTTAGGGGTCGACAGGGCCGTGAACACTGAAGCTTTCTTT
CDR3: CASSPDPFDLGVDRAVNTEAFF

J: TRBJ2-1
V: TRBV7-2
size: many
D: TRBD2
DNA: TGTGCCAGCAGCTTAAGGCTAGCGGGGGAAGGGGTCTACAATGAGCAGTTCTTC
CDR3: CASSLRLAGEGVYNEQFF

J: TRBJ2-2
V: TRBV6-1
size: many
D: -
DNA: TGTGCCAGCAGTACGACACAGCTGAACACCGGGGAGCTGTTTTTT
CDR3: CASSTTQLNTGELFF

J: TRBJ1-1
V: TRBV7-2
size: many
D: -
DNA: TGTGCCAGCAGCTTAGATCCGGGGGCGGTGAACACTGAAGCTTTCTTT
CDR3: CASSLDPGAVNTEAFF

J: TRBJ2-1
V: TRBV12-3/TRBV12-4
size: -
D: -
DNA: TGTGCCAGCAGTCTAGGTGACATCGGGGTCTTC
CDR3: CASSLGDIGVF

J: TRBJ1-2
V: TRBV10-2
size: -
D: -
DNA: TGCGCCAGCGTGGGCGGGGATGACTATGGCTACACCTTC
CDR3: CASVGGDDYGYTF

J: TRBJ2-7
V: TRBV5-6
size: once
D: -
DNA: TGTGCCAGCAGCCGCCGGGACTGGGTCTACGAGCAGTACTTC
CDR3: CASSRRDWVYEQYF

J: TRBJ2-1
V: TRBV10-3
size: few
D: -
DNA: TGTGCCATCACGCGGGGTACGGGGGACTCCCGCTACAATGAGCAGTTCTTC
CDR3: CAITRGTGDSRYNEQFF

J: TRBJ1-3
V: TRBV28
size: -
D: -
DNA: TGTGCCAGCAGTTTAACTGCTGGAAACACCATATATTTT
CDR3: CASSLTAGNTIYF

J: TRBJ2-1
V: TRBV7-9
size: few
D: -
DNA: TGTGCCAGCAGCCCAGGGGGGTTCGGGTCCTACAATGAGCAGTTCTTC
CDR3: CASSPGGFGSYNEQFF

J: TRBJ2-5
V: TRBV7-9
size: -
D: TRBD2
DNA: TGTGCCAACAGCTTAGAGCCGGCTAGCGGGGGCCCCATGCTAGAAGAGACCCAGTACTTC
CDR3: CANSLEPASGGPMLEETQYF

J: TRBJ2-1
V: TRBV7-9
size: few
D: TRBD1
DNA: TGTGCCAGCAGCGACGGCCAAAGGGGGCATGAGCAGTTCTTC
CDR3: CASSDGQRGHEQFF

J: TRBJ2-1
V: TRBV7-9
size: -
D: TRBD1
DNA: TGTGCCAGCAGCTTAGTCCTGGATTATCCAGACAGGGTCATGAGCAATGAGCAGTTCTTC
CDR3: CASSLVLDYPDRVMSNEQFF